This TCR beta chain was captured by sequencing in a study of glioma-infiltrating T cells after dendritic cell vaccination (dated by TCRdb to 2016 to 2018). For context, the study as a whole: Of the approximately 15 glioblastoma patients in the cohort, all drawn from Phase I and II dendritic cell vaccination trials, 9 were newly diagnosed and 6 had recurrent disease. Between the early 2000s and the early 2010s, patients were given autologous tumor lysate-pulsed dendritic cell vaccination. The vaccine was prepared from monocyte-derived dendritic cells that were cultured for more than six days with IL-4 and GM-CSF and then pulsed overnight with autologous tumor lysate. Tumor-infiltrating lymphocyte content was quantified and tumor and blood repertoires were compared in dendritic cell-vaccinated glioblastoma patients by deep sequencing of TCR beta CDR3 regions. Each patient got three intradermal injections of the dendritic cell vaccine, spaced at biweekly intervals, in the arm below the axilla. Survival after dendritic cell vaccination was correlated with TCR sequencing metrics such as TIL content and the overlap between tumor and blood repertoires. Broader findings and caveats from the paper: The cohort was small and heterogeneous, only a few patients had full blood and tumor sets, and even fewer had initial-recurrent tumor pairs. After dendritic cell vaccination, a higher estimated pretreatment TIL content predicted longer time to progression and overall survival. The TCR overlap response model with three groups was called speculative and said to need prospective validation. No direct relationship between TCR clonality and survival was found, suggesting a diverse polyclonal response may matter.

Note on this clone: The specificity of this receptor is unknown. One base away there is no much larger clone; base qualities are not given.

The sample's time point label, in plain terms: after dendritic cell vaccination, including at tumor progression/relapse. Patients were selected for having adequate residual fresh-frozen tumor tissue and more than two years of available survival data. Molecular status otherwise varied across the glioblastoma patients, but none of them carried an isocitrate dehydrogenase mutation. PBMC were collected before vaccination, two weeks after the third vaccination, and at tumor progression if progression occurred. The Qiagen DNeasy Blood extraction Kit was used to extract genomic DNA. V was cut back by 3 bases and J by 12 bases, leaving a gap of 21 bases between them. The CDR3 holds 14 amino acids from the cysteine to the phenylalanine. Of all the DNA, just the CDR3 is kept, 42 bases in frame from base 1. From the germline V gene (reference sequence), CDR1 is GTSNPN and CDR2 is SVGIG. Using the immunoSEQ assay, TCRB CDR3 regions were amplified from roughly 1.9 micrograms of genomic DNA, or from all available DNA when less than that was on hand. Multiplex PCR used 60 forward primers for TCR V beta segments and 13 reverse primers for J beta segments. Synthetic control templates were spiked into each sample at limiting dilution to estimate reads per starting template. The Illumina HiSeq System generated 87 bp sequencing reads. The study's processing was this. PCR and sequencing errors were removed by merging closely related sequences with a nearest neighbor algorithm. TCR overlap was defined as the percentage of unique tumor TCR beta sequences that were also found in the peripheral blood of the same patient. Imported from immuneACCESS, the table was reduced by TCRdb to in-frame sequences with V and J called. These copies leave out some clones; in studies compared against another copy, an unresolved V gene accounts for under half, and the cause of the remainder is not known. V and J calls plus clone size are reproduced from that table; the DNA served to infer D and trimming. The sample data list more than 95,000 clones, and more than 70% of these were observed just once. Roughly 5.9% of the sample belongs to the ten largest clones.

The clonotype comes from a human donor with glioblastoma. The rearrangement joined TRBV30 to TRBJ2-1, with a tentative D gene TRBD1 over 7 matching bases. The source was blood, collected after dendritic cell vaccination. The CDR3 protein is CAWRGGRGRAVQFF. The sequenced DNA: TGTGCCTGGAGGGGGGGAAGGGGGCGGGCGGTGCAGTTCTTC.